What follows describes a single TCR beta chain. The data originate from a study of cytomegalovirus exposure and HLA in healthy donors. Primers: 60 Vbeta forward and 13 Jbeta reverse. Clones were read by immunoSEQ multiplex PCR, and TCRdb kept only the in-frame ones, dropping some. The sample carries 150,000 to 200,000 clones, more than 75% recorded once. V trimming: 4 bases; J trimming: 2 bases; junction bases outside the gene matches: 4. The CDR3 has 14 amino acids. Germline assignment: CDR1 SGDLS and CDR2 YYNGEE. The chain links TRBV9 to TRBJ2-7; 9 bases agree with TRBD2. This receptor was identified in a woman younger than 35 in good health and CMV-seronegative. Sequencing was performed on PBMCs. CDR3 in amino acids: CASSISGSTYEQYF. The DNA for the CDR3 is TGTGCCAGCAGCATTAGCGGGAGTACCTACGAGCAGTACTTC.